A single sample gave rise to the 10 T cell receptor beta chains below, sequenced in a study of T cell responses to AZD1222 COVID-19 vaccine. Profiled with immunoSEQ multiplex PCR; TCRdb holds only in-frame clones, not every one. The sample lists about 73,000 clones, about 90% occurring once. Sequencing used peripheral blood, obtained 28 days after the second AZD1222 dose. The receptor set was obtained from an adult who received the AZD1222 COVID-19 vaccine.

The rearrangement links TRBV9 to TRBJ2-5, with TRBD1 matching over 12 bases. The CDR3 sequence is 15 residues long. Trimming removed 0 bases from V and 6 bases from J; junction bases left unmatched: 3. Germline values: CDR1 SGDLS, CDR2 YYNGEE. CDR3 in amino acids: CASSVEGTGGQTQYF. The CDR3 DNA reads TGTGCCAGCAGCGTAGAGGGGACAGGGGGCCAGACCCAGTACTTC.

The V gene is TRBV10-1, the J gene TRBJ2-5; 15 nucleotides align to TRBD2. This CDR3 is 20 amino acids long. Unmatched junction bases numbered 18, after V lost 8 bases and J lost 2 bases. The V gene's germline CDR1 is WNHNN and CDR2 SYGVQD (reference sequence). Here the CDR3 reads CASRRSTGLAGGASQETQYF. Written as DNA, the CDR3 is TGCGCCAGCCGCAGATCCACGGGACTAGCGGGGGGCGCCTCTCAAGAGACCCAGTACTTC.

DNA for the CDR3: TGTGCCAGCAGCGTAGACGGGACTAGCGATACGCAGTATTTT. Its translation is CASSVDGTSDTQYF. This sequence joins TRBV9 and TRBJ2-3, with 9 bases lining up with TRBD2. CDR1 is SGDLS and CDR2 is YYNGEE in the germline V gene. This CDR3 region has 14 residues. V was pared by 0 bases and J by 6 bases, with 2 bases of the junction left unmatched.

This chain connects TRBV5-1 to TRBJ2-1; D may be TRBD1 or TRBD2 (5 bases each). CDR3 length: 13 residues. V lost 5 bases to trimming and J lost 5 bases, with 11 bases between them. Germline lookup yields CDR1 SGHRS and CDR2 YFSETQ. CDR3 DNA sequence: TGCGCCAGCAGGGGAGCAGGGAACAATGAGCAGTTCTTC. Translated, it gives CASRGAGNNEQFF.

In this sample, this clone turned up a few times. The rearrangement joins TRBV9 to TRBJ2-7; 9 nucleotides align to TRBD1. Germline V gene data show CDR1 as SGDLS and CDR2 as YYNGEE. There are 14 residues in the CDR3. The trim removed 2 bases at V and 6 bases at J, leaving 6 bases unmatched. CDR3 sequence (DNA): TGTGCCAGCAGCGTCTTGACAGGGGGAGGCGAGCAGTACTTC. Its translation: CASSVLTGGGEQYF.

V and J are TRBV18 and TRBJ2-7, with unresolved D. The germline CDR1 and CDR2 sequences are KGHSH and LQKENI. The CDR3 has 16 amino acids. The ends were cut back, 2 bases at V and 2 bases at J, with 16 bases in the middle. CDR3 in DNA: TGTGCCAGCTCACCATTGAGCAGCAGATCCGCCTACGAGCAGTACTTC. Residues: CASSPLSSRSAYEQYF.

CDR3 region: CASSQVAGPQHF. CDR3 nucleotides: TGCGCCAGCAGCCAAGTGGCGGGGCCCCAGCATTTT. The chain couples TRBV4-1 to TRBJ1-5; D is unresolved. Trimming took 1 base from V and 9 from J, leaving 7 bases between them. This CDR3 is built from 12 residues. CDR1 is MGHRA and CDR2 is YSYEKL in the germline V gene.

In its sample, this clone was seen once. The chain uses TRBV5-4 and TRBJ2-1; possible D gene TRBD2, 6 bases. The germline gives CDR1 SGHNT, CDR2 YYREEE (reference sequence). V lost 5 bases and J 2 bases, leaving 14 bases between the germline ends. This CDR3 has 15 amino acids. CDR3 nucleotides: TGTGCCAGCAGACACCGAGGGGAGGCCTACAATGAGCAGTTCTTC. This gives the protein CASRHRGEAYNEQFF.

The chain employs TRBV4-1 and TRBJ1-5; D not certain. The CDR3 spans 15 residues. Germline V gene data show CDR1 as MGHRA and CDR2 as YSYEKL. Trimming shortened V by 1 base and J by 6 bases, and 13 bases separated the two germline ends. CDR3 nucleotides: TGCGCCAGCAGCCAAGTGGAAGGGTGGGGTCAGCCCCAGCATTTT. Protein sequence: CASSQVEGWGQPQHF.

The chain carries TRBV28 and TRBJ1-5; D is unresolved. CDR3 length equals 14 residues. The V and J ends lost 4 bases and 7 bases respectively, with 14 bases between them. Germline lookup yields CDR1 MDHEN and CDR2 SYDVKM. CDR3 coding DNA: TGTGCCAGCAGTTCCAACCACCTGGGCCAGCCCCAGCATTTT. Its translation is CASSSNHLGQPQHF.